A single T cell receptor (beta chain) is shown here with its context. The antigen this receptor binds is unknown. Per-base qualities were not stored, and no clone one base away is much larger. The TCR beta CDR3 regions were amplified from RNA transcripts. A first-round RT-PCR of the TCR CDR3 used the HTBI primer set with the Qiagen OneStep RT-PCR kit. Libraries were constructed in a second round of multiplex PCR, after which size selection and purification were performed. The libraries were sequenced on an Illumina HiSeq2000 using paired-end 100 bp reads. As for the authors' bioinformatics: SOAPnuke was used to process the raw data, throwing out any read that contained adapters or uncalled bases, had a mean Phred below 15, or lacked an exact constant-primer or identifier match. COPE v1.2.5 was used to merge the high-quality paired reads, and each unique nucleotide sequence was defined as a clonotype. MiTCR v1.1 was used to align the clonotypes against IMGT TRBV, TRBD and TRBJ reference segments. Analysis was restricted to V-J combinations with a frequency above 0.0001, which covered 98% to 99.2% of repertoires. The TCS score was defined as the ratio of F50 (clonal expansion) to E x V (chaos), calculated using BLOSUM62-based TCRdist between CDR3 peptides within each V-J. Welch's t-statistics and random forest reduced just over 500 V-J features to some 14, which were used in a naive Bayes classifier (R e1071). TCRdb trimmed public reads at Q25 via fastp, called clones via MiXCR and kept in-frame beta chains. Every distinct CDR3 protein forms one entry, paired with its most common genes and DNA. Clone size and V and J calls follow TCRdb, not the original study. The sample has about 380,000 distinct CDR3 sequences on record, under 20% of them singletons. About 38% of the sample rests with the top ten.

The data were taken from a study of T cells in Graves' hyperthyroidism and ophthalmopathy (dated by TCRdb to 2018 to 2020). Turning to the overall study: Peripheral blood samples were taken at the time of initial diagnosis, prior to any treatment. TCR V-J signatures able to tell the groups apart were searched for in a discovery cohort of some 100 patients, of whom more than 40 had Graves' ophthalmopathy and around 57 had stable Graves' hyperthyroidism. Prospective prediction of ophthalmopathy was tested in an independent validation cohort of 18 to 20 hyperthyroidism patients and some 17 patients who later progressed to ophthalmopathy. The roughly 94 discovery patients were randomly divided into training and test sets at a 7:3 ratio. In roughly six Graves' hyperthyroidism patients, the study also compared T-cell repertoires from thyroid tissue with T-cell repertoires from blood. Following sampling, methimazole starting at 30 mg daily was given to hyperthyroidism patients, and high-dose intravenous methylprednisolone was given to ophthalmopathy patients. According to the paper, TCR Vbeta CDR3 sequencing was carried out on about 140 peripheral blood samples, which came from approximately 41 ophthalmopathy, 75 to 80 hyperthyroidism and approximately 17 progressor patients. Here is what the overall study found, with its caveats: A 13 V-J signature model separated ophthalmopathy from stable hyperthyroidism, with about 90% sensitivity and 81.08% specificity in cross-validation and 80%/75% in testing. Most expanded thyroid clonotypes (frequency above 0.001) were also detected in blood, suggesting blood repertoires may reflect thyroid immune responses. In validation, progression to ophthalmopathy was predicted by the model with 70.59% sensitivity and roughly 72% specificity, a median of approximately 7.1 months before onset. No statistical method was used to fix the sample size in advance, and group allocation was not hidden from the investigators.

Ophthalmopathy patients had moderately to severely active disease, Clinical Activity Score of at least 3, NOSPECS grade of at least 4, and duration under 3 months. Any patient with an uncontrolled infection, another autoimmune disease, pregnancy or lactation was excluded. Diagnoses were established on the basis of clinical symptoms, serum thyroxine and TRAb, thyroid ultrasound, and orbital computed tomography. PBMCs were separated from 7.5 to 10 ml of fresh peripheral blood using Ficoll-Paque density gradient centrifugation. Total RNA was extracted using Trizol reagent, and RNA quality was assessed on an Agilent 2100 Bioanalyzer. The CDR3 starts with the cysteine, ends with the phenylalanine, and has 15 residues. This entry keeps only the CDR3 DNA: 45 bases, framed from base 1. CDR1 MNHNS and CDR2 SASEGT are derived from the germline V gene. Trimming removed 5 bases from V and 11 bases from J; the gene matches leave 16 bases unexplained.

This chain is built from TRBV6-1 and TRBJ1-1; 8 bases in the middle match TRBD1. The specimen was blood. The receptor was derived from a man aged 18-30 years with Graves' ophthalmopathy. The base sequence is TGTGCCAGCAGTCATTACCGGACAGGGAGGGCGAATGCTTTCTTT. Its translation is CASSHYRTGRANAFF.